Listed here are 32 T cell receptor beta chains from one sample, sequenced in a study of cytomegalovirus exposure and HLA in healthy donors. 60 Vbeta and 13 Jbeta primers were used in PCR. Sequenced by immunoSEQ multiplex PCR; TCRdb stores in-frame clones only, minus some. This sample yields around 100,000 clones, of which approximately 71% are seen a single time; more than 15% belongs to the top ten. The sample was PBMCs. These TCRs come from a woman between 18 and 29 years old in good health and CMV-seropositive.

The V and J genes are TRBV18 and TRBJ1-2; weak D call: TRBD1 (5 bases). In germline, CDR1 is KGHSH, CDR2 LQKENI. The V gene lost 5 bases and the J gene lost 8 bases, with 12 bases spanning the gap. The length of the CDR3 is 12 residues. CDR3: CASSGSGRGYTF. The CDR3 DNA is TGTGCCAGCTCAGGATCAGGGCGAGGCTACACCTTC.

A single count supports this clone. The chain uses TRBV13 and TRBJ2-3; 8 positions match TRBD1. The V segment lost 5 bases and the J segment 7 bases; nucleotides outside the gene matches: 11. CDR1 and CDR2 from the germline V gene are PRHDT and FYEKMQ (reference sequence). The CDR3 is made up of 15 amino acids. The CDR3 coding sequence is TGTGCCAGCAGCGCCAGAGGACAGGGCCTCTATACGCAGTATTTT. Protein sequence: CASSARGQGLYTQYF. The full variable domain, rest sourced from reference TRBV13 and TRBJ2-3, is AAGVIQSPRHLIKEKRETATLKCYPIPRHDTVYWYQQGPGQDPQFLISFYEKMQSDKGSIPDRFSAQQFSDYHSELNMSSLELGDSALYFCASSARGQGLYTQYFGPGTRLTVL.

The chain recombines TRBV11-2 with TRBJ1-2; D is uncertain. This CDR3 comprises 14 residues. CDR1 SGHAT and CDR2 FQNNGV come from the germline V gene. Trimming stripped 5 bases from V and 1 base from J, with 11 bases between. The chain's CDR3 is CASSPSGINYGYTF. In DNA, the CDR3 is TGTGCCAGCAGCCCCTCGGGAATTAACTATGGCTACACCTTC.

The chain uses TRBV14 and TRBJ2-7, with TRBD2 matching over 13 bases. The CDR3 is 15 amino acids. V dropped 1 base and J dropped 5; count of bases not matched to a gene: 2. The germline V gene has CDR1 SGHDN and CDR2 FVKESK. As DNA, the CDR3 is TGTGCCAGCAGCCAAGTGGGGACTAGCGGGAACGAGCAGTACTTC. This sequence encodes CASSQVGTSGNEQYF. The full variable domain, its missing parts supplied by reference TRBV14 and TRBJ2-7, is EAGVTQFPSHSVIEKGQTVTLRCDPISGHDNLYWYRRVMGKEIKFLLHFVKESKQDESGMPNNRFLAERTGGTYSTLKVQPAELEDSGVYFCASSQVGTSGNEQYFGPGTRLTVT.

As for this clone: One junction end disagrees with the germline gene, perhaps due to a read error. The V gene is TRBV30, the J gene TRBJ2-1; no firm D call. Germline V gene lookup returns CDR1 GTSNPN and CDR2 SVGIG (reference sequence). The CDR3 loop spans 8 amino acids. DNA for the CDR3: TGTGCCTGTAGTGAGCAGTTCTTC. Its protein is CACSEQFF.

This clone was seen only a few times. The rearrangement uses TRBV12-5 and TRBJ1-1, with D unclear. Germline V lookup: CDR1 LGHNT, CDR2 FRNRAP. The CDR3 contains 16 residues. V was shortened by 5 bases and J by 0 bases, with 16 bases between the two germline ends. In nucleotides, the CDR3 is TGTGCTAGTGGTCGGAGACTCGCCAGCCTGAACACTGAAGCTTTCTTT. It is translated as CASGRRLASLNTEAFF. The full variable domain, its missing parts supplied by reference TRBV12-5 and TRBJ1-1, is DARVTQTPRHKVTEMGQEVTMRCQPILGHNTVFWYRQTMMQGLELLAYFRNRAPLDDSGMPKDRFSAEMPDATLATLKIQPSEPRDSAVYFCASGRRLASLNTEAFFGQGTRLTVV.

The V call is TRBV7-6, the J call TRBJ1-6; D gene ambiguous. CDR1 and CDR2 (germline): SGHVS, FNYEAQ. V was clipped by 3 bases and J by 6 bases, with 6 bases between them. The CDR3 covers 13 residues. The CDR3 DNA is TGTGCCAGCAGCTTGGGCGTTAATTCACCCCTCCACTTT. The encoded protein is CASSLGVNSPLHF.

The chain carries TRBV7-2 and TRBJ2-3, with TRBD2 matching over 11 bases. The CDR3 totals 16 residues. Germline CDR1 and CDR2: SGHTA and FQGNSA. V was pared by 1 base and J by 2 bases, with 2 bases of the junction left unmatched. The CDR3 coding sequence is TGTGCCAGCAGCTTAGGACTAGCGGGGATCACAGATACGCAGTATTTT. It encodes CASSLGLAGITDTQYF. Variable domain in full (rest from reference TRBV7-2 and TRBJ2-3): GAGVSQSPSNKVTEKGKDVELRCDPISGHTALYWYRQSLGQGLEFLIYFQGNSAPDKSGLPSDRFSAERTGGSVSTLTIQRTQQEDSAVYLCASSLGLAGITDTQYFGPGTRLTVL.

The genes are TRBV29-1 and TRBJ1-2; 9 nucleotides agree with TRBD1. V trimming: 6 bases; J trimming: 6 bases; junction bases outside the gene matches: 11. CDR3 length: 14 amino acids. CDR1 SQVTM and CDR2 ANQGSEA come from the germline V gene. CDR3 amino acids: CSVGDRALGDGYTF. CDR3 DNA sequence: TGCAGCGTGGGGGACAGGGCACTGGGGGATGGCTACACCTTC.

The chain employs TRBV5-1 and TRBJ1-4; perhaps TRBD1 as D (5 bases). The germline V and J ends were trimmed by 5 bases and 3 bases, with 11 bases remaining between them. The length of the CDR3 is 14 residues. Germline CDR1 reads SGHRS; CDR2 reads YFSETQ. The DNA for the CDR3 is TGCGCCAGCAGATGGGGGGTGGCTAATGAAAAACTGTTTTTT. Translating it yields CASRWGVANEKLFF. Drawing the rest from reference TRBV5-1 and TRBJ1-4, the complete variable domain is KAGVTQTPRYLIKTRGQQVTLSCSPISGHRSVSWYQQTPGQGLQFLFEYFSETQRNKGNFPGRFSGRQFSNSRSEMNVSTLELGDSALYLCASRWGVANEKLFFGSGTQLSVL.

This clone appeared a few times. The gene calls are TRBV5-4 and TRBJ2-1; TRBD2 agrees at 13 bases. There are 15 residues in the CDR3. With 1 base clipped from V and 10 bases from J, the junction kept 5 bases outside the gene matches. Per the germline V gene, CDR1 is SGHNT and CDR2 is YYREEE (reference sequence). The CDR3 here is CASSLRTSGGEEQFF. Here the CDR3 DNA reads TGTGCCAGCAGCTTGAGAACTAGCGGGGGGGAGGAGCAGTTCTTC.

This clone came up a few times. The junction departs from germline at one end; a sequencing error may be responsible. The V call is TRBV7-9, the J call TRBJ2-6, with D perhaps TRBD1 (6 bases). The CDR3 is made up of 17 amino acids. CDR1 SEHNR and CDR2 FQNEAQ come from the germline V gene (reference sequence). CDR3 protein: CSSSLRTAFSGANVLTF. The CDR3 DNA sequence: TGTTCCAGCAGCCTTAGGACAGCCTTCTCTGGGGCCAACGTCCTGACTTTC.

This clone appeared a single time. J is TRBJ1-5 and V is TRBV5-8, with 7 bases fitting TRBD1. CDR3 length equals 15 residues. Germline V gene sequence: CDR1 SGHTS, CDR2 YDEGEE. J was trimmed by 6 bases and V by 5 bases; bases with no gene match: 11. The CDR3: CASSTWTGRGQPQHF. Written as DNA, the CDR3 is TGTGCCAGCAGTACTTGGACAGGTAGAGGTCAGCCCCAGCATTTT.

The gene calls are TRBV7-9 and TRBJ2-1; TRBD2 aligns across 15 bases. Germline V gene lookup returns CDR1 SEHNR and CDR2 FQNEAQ (reference sequence). With 5 bases clipped from V and 9 bases from J, the junction kept 11 bases outside the gene matches. CDR3 size: 17 residues. The DNA of the CDR3 is TGTGCCAGCAGCCGGTCGGGACTAGCGGGAGGTCAGGGTGAGCAGTTCTTC. It codes for CASSRSGLAGGQGEQFF.

This chain uses TRBV19 with TRBJ2-7; 11 bases agree with TRBD2. The germline gives CDR1 LNHDA, CDR2 SQIVND (reference sequence). The CDR3 is 14 residues long. V trimming: 5 bases; J trimming: 4 bases; junction bases outside the gene matches: 4. The CDR3 here is CASSPSSGGYEQYF. CDR3 DNA: TGTGCCAGTAGTCCCTCTAGCGGGGGGTACGAGCAGTACTTC. The entire variable domain, with the rest obtained from reference TRBV19 and TRBJ2-7, is as follows: DGGITQSPKYLFRKEGQNVTLSCEQNLNHDAMYWYRQDPGQGLRLIYYSQIVNDFQKGDIAEGYSVSREKKESFPLTVTSAQKNPTAFYLCASSPSSGGYEQYFGPGTRLTVT.

The V gene is TRBV11-2, the J gene TRBJ2-5; TRBD2 aligns across 11 bases. Germline V lookup: CDR1 SGHAT, CDR2 FQNNGV. V lost 8 bases and J lost 5; bases outside the gene matches: 13. This CDR3 region has 16 residues. The CDR3 protein is CASALRASGRKETQYF. The CDR3 region has the DNA TGTGCCAGCGCCCTCCGGGCTAGCGGGAGGAAGGAGACCCAGTACTTC. The full variable domain, in which reference TRBV11-2 and TRBJ2-5 provide the parts outside the CDR3, is EAGVAQSPRYKIIEKRQSVAFWCNPISGHATLYWYQQILGQGPKLLIQFQNNGVVDDSQLPKDRFSAERLKGVDSTLKIQPAKLEDSAVYLCASALRASGRKETQYFGPGTRLLVL.

The chain couples TRBV14 to TRBJ1-4; D is uncertain. This CDR3 contains 14 residues. Germline V CDR1 and CDR2: SGHDN, FVKESK. Trimming stripped 4 bases from V and 10 bases from J, with 16 bases between. The CDR3 spells CASSPTGLDRKLFF. CDR3 DNA sequence: TGTGCCAGCAGCCCTACCGGACTGGATCGAAAACTGTTTTTT.

The V gene is TRBV30, the J gene TRBJ2-1, with 7 bases matching TRBD2. The V gene end was trimmed by 5 bases and the J gene end by 4 bases; junction bases not matched to a gene: 8. CDR1 GTSNPN and CDR2 SVGIG come from the germline V gene (reference sequence). This CDR3 comprises 14 residues. For the CDR3, the DNA is TGTGCCTGGTCCCCCATGGGAGGGTACAATGAGCAGTTCTTC. It is translated as CAWSPMGGYNEQFF.

This clone was detected once. J is TRBJ2-1 and V is TRBV13; a weak D match, TRBD2 (6 bases). The CDR3 is 13 residues long. The V gene lost 4 bases and the J gene lost 5 bases, with 9 bases spanning the gap. CDR1 and CDR2 (germline): PRHDT, FYEKMQ (reference sequence). The CDR3 DNA follows: TGTGCCAGCAGCTATGGGGGGAACAATGAGCAGTTCTTC. This codes for CASSYGGNNEQFF. The whole variable domain, filled in from reference TRBV13 and TRBJ2-1, reads AAGVIQSPRHLIKEKRETATLKCYPIPRHDTVYWYQQGPGQDPQFLISFYEKMQSDKGSIPDRFSAQQFSDYHSELNMSSLELGDSALYFCASSYGGNNEQFFGPGTRLTVL.

This chain uses TRBV20-1 with TRBJ2-3; unclear D gene. The V gene's germline CDR1 is DFQATT and CDR2 SNEGSKA (reference sequence). Trimming pared 6 bases from V and 2 bases from J, leaving 6 bases between. The CDR3 totals 11 residues. The CDR3 DNA reads TGCAGTGCGTACTACACAGATACGCAGTATTTT. It yields the protein CSAYYTDTQYF.

The chain employs TRBV6-4 and TRBJ2-1; TRBD2 agrees at 12 bases. J lost 7 bases, V lost 2 bases, and 0 bases had no gene match. Germline lookup yields CDR1 MRHNA and CDR2 SNTAGT. This CDR3 region has 14 residues. The CDR3 DNA reads as TGTGCCAGCAGTGACGGGACTAGCGGGAATGAGCAGTTCTTC. It is translated as CASSDGTSGNEQFF.

The V call is TRBV29-1, the J call TRBJ2-1, with 9 bases identical to TRBD2. V shed 4 bases and J 0 bases; nucleotides not matched to a gene: 4. CDR1 is SQVTM and CDR2 is ANQGSEA in the germline V gene. This CDR3 is built from 15 residues. CDR3 sequence: CSVARGGHSYNEQFF. DNA for the CDR3: TGCAGCGTTGCGCGGGGGGGCCACTCCTACAATGAGCAGTTCTTC.

This clone was picked up a small number of times. The chain couples TRBV11-1 to TRBJ2-5; D perhaps matches TRBD2 (6 bases). The CDR3 length is 17 residues. The V and J ends lost 1 base and 5 bases respectively, with 20 bases between them. Looked up from germline, CDR1 is SGHAT and CDR2 is FQDESV (reference sequence). The CDR3 DNA reads TGTGCCAGCAGCTTAGGGGCGCCACTGGGGGGTCGGGAGACCCAGTACTTC. It specifies CASSLGAPLGGRETQYF.

V is TRBV19 and J is TRBJ2-5; 9 bases match TRBD1. This CDR3 has 15 amino acids. CDR1 is LNHDA, CDR2 SQIVND, per germline (reference sequence). Germline trimming cut 5 bases from V and 2 bases from J; bases unmatched to any gene: 6. The DNA for the CDR3 is TGTGCCAGTAGTGTGGGACAGGGCGGGCAAGAGACCCAGTACTTC. It is translated as CASSVGQGGQETQYF.

The J gene is TRBJ2-5, the V gene TRBV30; 9 bases are shared with TRBD2. Germline CDR1 GTSNPN, CDR2 SVGIG (reference sequence). The junction had 8 bases not matched to a gene; V was cut back by 3 bases and J by 0 bases. The CDR3 contains 16 residues. CDR3 loop: CAWRPGSGRYQETQYF. CDR3 nucleotide sequence: TGTGCCTGGAGACCTGGGAGCGGGAGGTACCAAGAGACCCAGTACTTC. Supplemented by reference TRBV30 and TRBJ2-5, the full variable domain reads SQTIHQWPATLVQPVGSPLSLECTVEGTSNPNLYWYRQAAGRGLQLLFYSVGIGQISSEVPQNLSASRPQDRQFILSSKKLLLSDSGFYLCAWRPGSGRYQETQYFGPGTRLLVL.

Note on this clone: This likely comes from a read error, as the CDR3 has no conserved phenylalanine or tryptophan at its end. This chain links TRBV9 with TRBJ1-2, with 8 bases that match TRBD1. The ends lost 3 bases at V and 3 bases at J; junction bases unmatched: 10. Germline loops: CDR1 SGDLS, CDR2 YYNGEE. CDR3 length equals 16 residues. CDR3 DNA sequence: TGTGCCAGCAGCGCGGATCCCGGACAGGGTGACTATGGCTACACCCTC. As protein: CASSADPGQGDYGYTL.

The chain has TRBV7-9 and TRBJ2-3, with D maybe TRBD1 (5 bases). Germline values: CDR1 SEHNR, CDR2 FQNEAQ (reference sequence). The V end lost 0 bases, the J end lost 4 bases, and 8 bases lay between the germline ends. The CDR3 has 14 amino acids. Here the CDR3 DNA reads TGTGCCAGCAGCTTAGCAGGGGTATCAGATACGCAGTATTTT. This encodes CASSLAGVSDTQYF.

The rearrangement joins TRBV5-4 to TRBJ1-2, with D perhaps TRBD1 (5 bases). In germline, CDR1 is SGHNT, CDR2 YYREEE (reference sequence). V was clipped by 0 bases and J by 5 bases, with 11 bases between them. This CDR3 has 14 residues. The CDR3 sequence is CASSLADTAYGYTF. The CDR3 coding sequence is TGTGCCAGCAGCTTGGCGGACACTGCTTATGGCTACACCTTC.

The CDR3 nucleotides read TGTGCCACCAGCAGAGATCGGGAGGTGGGTCAGCCCCAGCATTTT. This encodes CATSRDREVGQPQHF. The chain is built from TRBV15 and TRBJ1-5; no definite D call. The germline V gene encodes CDR1 LNHNV and CDR2 YYDKDF (reference sequence). The CDR3 runs 15 residues. Trimming removed 0 bases from V and 6 bases from J, with 12 bases in between.

This clone turned up a few times. The chain links TRBV19 to TRBJ1-1, with D possibly matching TRBD1 (6 bases). V lost 8 bases and J lost 8, with 12 bases in between. Per the germline V gene, CDR1 is LNHDA and CDR2 is SQIVND (reference sequence). The CDR3 consists of 11 residues. CDR3 nucleotides: TGTGCCAGTGGGGGCCCCGCCGAAGCTTTCTTT. Protein: CASGGPAEAFF.

V usage is TRBV6-1 and J usage is TRBJ1-5; the D is unclear. The CDR3 contains 13 residues. Trimming pared 8 bases from V and 6 bases from J, leaving 14 bases between. Germline CDR1 reads MNHNS; CDR2 reads SASEGT. CDR3 nucleotides: TGTGCCAGCTCACCCGTATTCGGTCAGCCCCAGCATTTT. Amino acids: CASSPVFGQPQHF.

The chain couples TRBV19 to TRBJ1-1; D remains unclear. Per germline, CDR1 LNHDA and CDR2 SQIVND (reference sequence). This CDR3 spans 15 amino acids. V was shortened by 2 bases and J by 11 bases, with 21 bases between the two germline ends. The CDR3 DNA follows: TGTGCCAGTAGTATAAAATCCGATCCAATTTTCGCGGCTTTCTTT. Protein sequence: CASSIKSDPIFAAFF.